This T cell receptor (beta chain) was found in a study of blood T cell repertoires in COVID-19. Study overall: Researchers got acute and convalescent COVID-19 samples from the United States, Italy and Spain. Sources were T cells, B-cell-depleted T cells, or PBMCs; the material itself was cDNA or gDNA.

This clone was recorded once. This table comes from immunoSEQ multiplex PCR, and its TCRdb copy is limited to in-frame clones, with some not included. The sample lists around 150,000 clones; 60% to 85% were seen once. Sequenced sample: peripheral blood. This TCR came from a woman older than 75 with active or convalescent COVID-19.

The CDR3 nucleotides are TGTGCCACCAGCAGAGATACGCGTTATGAGCAGTTCTTC. Translated: CATSRDTRYEQFF. V usage is TRBV15 and J usage is TRBJ2-1; D remains unclear. The CDR3 loop spans 13 amino acids. Trimming shortened V by 0 bases and J by 8 bases, and 8 bases separated the two germline ends. Per the germline V gene, CDR1 is LNHNV and CDR2 is YYDKDF (reference sequence).